Below are 4 T cell receptor beta chains sequenced from a single sample in a study of OX40 agonist ivuxolimab in advanced cancers. Sequencing was performed with immunoSEQ multiplex PCR; in TCRdb, only in-frame clones are kept and a portion is missing. The data hold about 76,000 clones, with around 84% observed a single time. This material consisted of CD4+ or CD8+ T cells sorted from blood, taken in a trial of the OX40 agonist ivuxolimab. These receptors were collected from an adult with an advanced solid tumor such as melanoma, head and neck, liver or kidney cancer.

The gene calls are TRBV28 and TRBJ1-2; a weak D match, TRBD1 (6 bases). CDR3 length: 14 residues. In germline, CDR1 is MDHEN, CDR2 SYDVKM. The V gene lost 5 bases and the J gene lost 8 bases, with 18 bases spanning the gap. Here the CDR3 DNA reads TGTGCCAGCAGTAGATACAGGGTAGAGGGAGGCTACACCTTC. Protein: CASSRYRVEGGYTF.

This rearrangement joins TRBV6-5 to TRBJ2-7; 7 nucleotides align to TRBD2. CDR1 and CDR2 (germline): MNHEY, SVGAGI. Trimming cost V 5 bases and J 6 bases; bases outside gene matches: 10. The CDR3 has 14 amino acids. The CDR3, as DNA: TGTGCCAGCAGTCCGGGCCAGGGACTACGCGAGCAGTACTTC. It codes for CASSPGQGLREQYF.

This chain links TRBV6-1 with TRBJ1-2, with TRBD1 identical over 10 bases. Unmatched junction bases numbered 8, after V lost 2 bases and J lost 5 bases. The germline V gene has CDR1 MNHNS and CDR2 SASEGT. The CDR3 is 16 residues long. CDR3 sequence (DNA): TGTGCCAGCAGTGAACTCTATTCGGGACAGGGGTATGGCTACACCTTC. This gives the protein CASSELYSGQGYGYTF.

The chain has TRBV5-1 and TRBJ1-1; D ambiguous. V shed 0 bases and J shed 1 base, with 7 bases lying between them. Germline CDR1 reads SGHRS; CDR2 reads YFSETQ. The CDR3 runs 14 residues. The DNA of the CDR3 is TGCGCCAGCAGCTTGGTTGGACGGAACACTGAAGCTTTCTTT. It translates to CASSLVGRNTEAFF.